This T cell receptor (beta chain) was captured by sequencing in a study of HIV-infected patients and healthy controls (dated by TCRdb to the mid-2010s). In terms of the full investigation: After three months of therapy, CD4 counts in about 85% of the 16 patients increased to a modest but significant degree while remaining below normal ranges. CD8 counts did not change consistently during early therapy, while the CD4:CD8 ratio increased slightly. After a further year of therapy, viral load was undetectable in all patients, having already become undetectable in about 75% of the 16 patients by the second bleed. Patients lacked overall T-cell lymphocytopenia, and total CDR3 counts per chain did not differ significantly from controls. Whether deep TCR repertoire sequencing of small blood samples from HIV patients could capture immune perturbation and reconstitution was tested in the study.

The CDR3 goes from the cysteine to the phenylalanine over 16 residues. Solely the CDR3 DNA is kept, with 48 bases framed from the first base. Since whole blood was used without any cell fractionation, the repertoire reflected all peripheral T cells in unsorted form. For RNA extraction, an approximately 2.3 ml sample of peripheral blood was drawn into Tempus tubes. HIV-infected adults who had not yet received antiretroviral therapy and were about to begin treatment were enrolled, with the first sixteen eligible patients processed. Treatment interruptions were among the grounds for excluding patients from enrollment, as were febrile or AIDS-related illness, tumors, hepatitis B or C coinfection, immunomodulatory therapy and recent vaccination. The TURBO-DNase kit was used to remove leftover genomic DNA, and GLOBINclear was used to deplete globin mRNA. Pretreatment blood from HIV-infected patients was collected just before antiretroviral therapy was started.

By share, this clonotype ranks as medium-sized (0.01 to 0.1%). Its antigen is not yet known. One base away lies a much larger clone, so this may be a sequencing read error. Reverse transcription of approximately 500 ng RNA was performed with SuperScript III using primers directed against the alpha and beta constant regions. Separate libraries for the alpha and beta chains were generated through chain-specific third strand synthesis that incorporated multiplexing indices. To avoid primer bias, the protocol used one single primer pair to amplify every rearrangement within a chain, and the protocol also attached molecular barcodes to each cDNA molecule. The SP2 sequencing primer site and a random hexamer were carried on a 5' RACE adapter, to which purified cDNA was joined by T4 RNA Ligase 1. With slow temperature ramps used to favor optimal annealing, second strand synthesis was primed from the SP2 site with Phusion polymerase. Each molecule's 12-nucleotide barcode consisted of two random hexamer sequences, both added before amplification and joined together. An amplification PCR of 23 cycles with P5s and P7 primers came after a short first PCR that had added P5 and P7 adapter elements plus a second index. The libraries went through around 26 PCR cycles in total, were quantified on a Qubit, were sized on a Bioanalyzer, and were diluted to 3 to 4 nM. Sequencing of the normalized libraries was done on an Illumina MiSeq using 2 x 250 paired-end kits. MinElute columns were the means by which the reverse transcription reactions were cleaned up, and the reactions were eluted into 10 ul Tris-Cl. The adapter ligations were run for 20 to 25 hours at 16 degrees C, and AMPure XP beads at a 1:1 ratio were afterwards used to clean them. In the source study's methods: Demultiplexed FASTQ files were processed with a modified Decombinator that output V, J, insert and barcode information. Sequences that shared a barcode but differed from the dominant sequence were treated as errors and discarded, and barcodes were clustered at Levenshtein distance 3 and counted to estimate the original cDNA molecules. The R packages ineq, vegan, igraph and RCytoscape were used for downstream analyses, with IMGT nomenclature and CDR3 definitions applied. The authors computed V gene usage over distinct sequences and counted each TCR a single time to avoid skew from clonal expansion. Within a donor, similarity networks joined unique CDR3 amino acid sequences in every case where two of them were separated by a single Levenshtein edit. Published HIV-specific CDR3s (around 92 alpha, more than 600 beta) and CMV-specific CDR3s (roughly 14 alpha, under 300 beta) were assembled and queried against the repertoires. Lower sequence numbers were not the cause of the decreased diversity in patients, as random subsampling to size-matched repertoires showed. Using fastp at Q25 and MiXCR, TCRdb reprocessed the public reads and kept productive beta chains. Here each entry gathers all rows of one CDR3 protein and keeps the most common genes and DNA. These V and J calls derive from TCRdb rather than the authors' analysis. Here the sample has more than 9,500 distinct CDR3 sequences; approximately 7% occur a single time. The ten largest clones add up to 35% to 40% of the sample.

Results and caveats for the whole study, not just this receptor: More CDR3s were shared between individuals among healthy controls than among HIV+ patients, as measured by Jaccard index and by the count of highly shared sequences. The dynamics of distinct T-cell subpopulations could not be separated, and sequencing depth was restricted, because whole blood was used. Compared with controls, HIV-infected patients showed significantly different mean usage of eight alpha and eight beta V genes. Slight age and sex profile differences between the study cohorts did not explain the observed diversity differences. During therapy, HIV-associated CDR3s significantly decreased in frequency, while CMV-associated CDR3s did not change significantly, though most became more frequent. The study did not determine donor HLA types. Pairing of alpha and beta chains was not determined in the samples. Oligoclonality may be reflected in the significantly higher mean Gini indices of HIV-infected repertoires compared with controls. In size-matched repertoire data, the apparent post-therapy recovery of the Gini index in HIV-infected patients was not replicated. Only sixteen HIV-infected individuals were processed, which the authors considered a major limit on how widely the findings apply. MAIT cell alpha-chain CDR3s were present at high frequency in healthy controls but severely depleted in HIV+ repertoires. Unequal numbers of distinct sequences between patients and controls complicated comparisons, and size-matching overweighted rare events from HIV-infected data. Roughly threefold more distinct CDR3s and higher Shannon diversity were observed in healthy control repertoires than in untreated HIV+ repertoires.

The sequence derives from an adult with HIV infection. The receptor chain draws on TRBV21-1 and TRBJ1-1; the table's D call, TRBD1, has no DNA check behind it. TRBV21-1 is recorded as a pseudogene. The sample in question was blood, obtained before antiretroviral therapy. The CDR3 has the sequence CASRKRGKGQWTEAFF. The DNA sequence is as follows: TGTGCCAGCAGGAAAAGGGGGAAGGGGCAGTGGACTGAAGCTTTCTTT.